This TCR beta chain was sequenced in a study of T cells in women clearing cervical HPV infection. The wider study: Controls' single incident HPV16 infection cleared within 12 months without precancer.

On this clone itself: The read is 3 residues too short to cover the CDR3 end, so that end is filled in from the germline J gene.

Unmatched junction bases numbered 4, after V lost 4 bases and J lost 1 base. The germline gives CDR1 SGHAT, CDR2 FQNNGV. The CDR3 is made up of 15 amino acids. This table comes from immunoSEQ multiplex PCR, and its TCRdb copy is limited to in-frame clones, with some not included. In all, the sample yields roughly 32,000 clones. The chain combines TRBV11-2 with TRBJ1-1; 9 bases map to TRBD1. Material: blood buffy coat. The source is a woman between 18 and 75 years old with a cervical HPV16 infection that either progressed to CIN3+ or cleared (not recorded which). The CDR3 region is CASSSTDRGNTEAFF. The sequenced part of the CDR3 DNA is TGTGCCAGCAGCTCCACGGACAGGGGGAACACTGAA.